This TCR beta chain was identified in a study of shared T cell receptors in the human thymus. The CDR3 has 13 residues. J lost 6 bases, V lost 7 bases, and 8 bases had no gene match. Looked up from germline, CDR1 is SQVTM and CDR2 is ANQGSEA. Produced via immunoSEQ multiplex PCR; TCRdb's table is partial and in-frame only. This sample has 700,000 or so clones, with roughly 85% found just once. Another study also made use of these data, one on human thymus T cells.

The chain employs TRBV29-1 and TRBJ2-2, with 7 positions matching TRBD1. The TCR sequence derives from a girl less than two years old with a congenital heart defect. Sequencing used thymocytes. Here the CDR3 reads CSATVQGSGELFF. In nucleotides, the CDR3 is TGCAGCGCTACCGTACAGGGGTCCGGGGAGCTGTTTTTT.